This TCR beta chain derives from a study of shared clonotypes between healthy human individuals. Study results and limitations: The study sampled only blood, and tissue repertoires likely differ.

Assay: immunoSEQ multiplex PCR; the TCRdb copy retains only in-frame clones and omits some. The sample has fewer than 550,000 clones, around 79% seen once. Trimming took 2 bases from V and 6 from J; bases not matched to a gene: 4. CDR3 length: 12 residues. Germline values: CDR1 GTSNPN, CDR2 SVGIG (reference sequence). Points on this clone: Its antigen remains unknown.

What was sequenced was PBMCs. The rearrangement joins TRBV30 to TRBJ2-7; 7 bases are shared with TRBD1. The sequence was obtained from a middle-aged woman in good health. Some clones in this sample may be carry-over from other donors' samples. The CDR3 region is CAWSQGVREQYF. CDR3 coding DNA: TGTGCCTGGAGTCAGGGGGTTCGCGAGCAGTACTTC.